The 21 T cell receptor beta chains below all came from one sample that was sequenced in a study of vaccination and CD4 T cells after COVID-19. For these TCRs, the target antigens are not known. At the Johns Hopkins FTIC core, DNA taken from cultured CD4+ T cells was sequenced by way of the Oncomine TCR Beta short-read assay. MiXCR, run by TCRdb on the PCR reads, gives a single entry per CDR3 protein. The sample yields more than 4,500 distinct CDR3 sequences, 27% seen once. This sample's treatment: approximately nine-day PBMC culture with coronavirus spike peptide pools or control peptides (ViraFEST assay). Pre-COVID-19 pandemic sampling (2011-2018) yielded the unexposed donor's CD4+ T cells. Sequencing used CD4+ T cells from blood, cultured in vitro. All receptors come from a human donor in good health.

This clonotype was detected only a few times. CDR3 loop: CASSYEGTGKAFF. The CDR3 DNA reads TGTGCCAGCAGTTACGAGGGGACAGGGAAGGCTTTCTTT. V is TRBV6-5 and J is TRBJ1-1; 9 nucleotides align to TRBD1. Germline trimming cut 2 bases from V and 11 bases from J; bases unmatched to any gene: 6. The V gene's germline CDR1 is MNHEY and CDR2 SVGAGI. The CDR3 has 13 residues.

J is TRBJ1-6 and V is TRBV6-1; D is uncertain. Germline V gene sequence: CDR1 MNHNS, CDR2 SASEGT. The CDR3 runs to 11 residues. V was trimmed by 7 bases and J by 7 bases, leaving 5 bases between them. The CDR3 nucleotides read TGTGCCAGCATGGGAAATTCACCCCTCCACTTT. Translating it yields CASMGNSPLHF.

The V call is TRBV7-6, the J call TRBJ2-2; possible D gene TRBD1, 5 bases. Germline V CDR1 and CDR2: SGHVS, FNYEAQ. Between the trimmed V and J ends, which lost 2 bases and 2 bases, there was a span of 9 bases. The CDR3 has 15 residues. Here the CDR3 reads CASSLQGPNTGELFF. DNA of the CDR3: TGTGCCAGCAGCTTACAGGGCCCTAACACCGGGGAGCTGTTTTTT.

As DNA, the CDR3 is TGTGCCATCAGTGAGCCGGCGGGGGGCGGGGGAGAGACCCAGTACTTC. Its protein product is CAISEPAGGGGETQYF. The V and J genes are TRBV10-3 and TRBJ2-5; 8 nucleotides agree with TRBD2. The trim removed 2 bases at V and 4 bases at J, leaving 9 bases unmatched. Germline V gives CDR1 ENHRY, CDR2 SYGVKD. The CDR3 sequence is 16 residues long.

The V and J genes are TRBV6-5 and TRBJ2-5; 8 bases are a match to TRBD1. The J segment lost 5 bases and the V segment lost 0 bases, leaving 8 bases of the junction unmatched. There are 16 residues in the CDR3. CDR1 MNHEY and CDR2 SVGAGI come from the germline V gene. The CDR3 is CASSYSWTGFVETQYF. In DNA, the CDR3 is TGTGCCAGCAGTTACTCTTGGACAGGGTTCGTTGAGACCCAGTACTTC.

The J gene is TRBJ1-1, the V gene TRBV11-3; D is perhaps TRBD1 (5 bases). The V and J ends lost 8 bases and 2 bases respectively, with 18 bases between them. The germline V gene has CDR1 SGHNT and CDR2 YENEEA. The length of the CDR3 is 15 residues. The CDR3 DNA reads TGTGCCAGCTCCCAGGCCGGGACGGGAAACACTGAAGCTTTCTTT. It yields the protein CASSQAGTGNTEAFF.

V gene TRBV11-2 combines with J gene TRBJ1-1; no firm D call. Germline loops: CDR1 SGHAT, CDR2 FQNNGV. Trimming left V 1 base short and J 1 base short, with 10 bases between. This CDR3 has 15 residues. The CDR3 region is CASSLGRMANTEAFF. CDR3 coding DNA: TGTGCCAGCAGCTTAGGGCGCATGGCGAACACTGAAGCTTTCTTT.

V usage is TRBV19 and J usage is TRBJ1-5; D is uncertain. V dropped 4 bases and J dropped 4 bases, with 17 bases sitting between them. CDR1 and CDR2 (germline): LNHDA, SQIVND (reference sequence). There are 16 residues in the CDR3. This CDR3 reads CASSRAQLGGNQPQHF. CDR3 nucleotide sequence: TGTGCCAGTAGTAGGGCACAGTTGGGAGGTAATCAGCCCCAGCATTTT.

The chain is built from TRBV2 and TRBJ1-5, with D possibly matching TRBD1 (6 bases). Germline assignment: CDR1 SNHLY and CDR2 FYNNEI. With 6 bases removed from V and 2 bases from J, the gap between germline ends came to 14 bases. This CDR3 has 15 amino acids. This CDR3 reads CASSRDPGGNQPQHF. DNA for the CDR3: TGTGCCAGCAGCAGAGACCCAGGGGGCAATCAGCCCCAGCATTTT. The full variable domain, completed using reference TRBV2 and TRBJ1-5, is EPEVTQTPSHQVTQMGQEVILRCVPISNHLYFYWYRQILGQKVEFLVSFYNNEISEKSEIFDDQFSVERPDGSNFTLKIRSTKLEDSAMYFCASSRDPGGNQPQHFGDGTRLSIL.

The rearrangement uses TRBV20-1 and TRBJ2-2; 9 nucleotides agree with TRBD2. The trim removed 0 bases at V and 3 bases at J, leaving 5 bases unmatched. The germline V gene encodes CDR1 DFQATT and CDR2 SNEGSKA (reference sequence). The CDR3 runs 16 residues. The CDR3 DNA is TGCAGTGCTAGAGATCAGGGCGGGGGGGACACCGGGGAGCTGTTTTTT. This translates into CSARDQGGGDTGELFF.

This clonotype has a handful of counts. The genes are TRBV2 and TRBJ2-7; 11 bases line up with TRBD1. The CDR3 is 12 residues long. Trimming cost V 11 bases and J 2 bases; bases outside gene matches: 2. CDR1 and CDR2 (germline): SNHLY, FYNNEI. The CDR3 spells CAGQGAAYEQYF. CDR3 in DNA: TGTGCCGGACAGGGGGCTGCCTACGAGCAGTACTTC.

This clonotype came up a few times. This chain connects TRBV10-3 to TRBJ2-7; tentatively, D is TRBD1 or TRBD2 (5 bases each). This CDR3 region has 12 residues. CDR1 is ENHRY, CDR2 SYGVKD, per germline. V dropped 11 bases and J dropped 3 bases, with 14 bases sitting between them. The CDR3 loop reads CASAGANYEQYF. CDR3 nucleotides: TGTGCCTCTGCCGGGGCCAACTACGAGCAGTACTTC.

In its sample, this clonotype was seen a few times. The V call is TRBV19, the J call TRBJ1-2; D call uncertain. CDR1 and CDR2 (germline): LNHDA, SQIVND (reference sequence). V was clipped by 3 bases and J by 8 bases, with 7 bases between them. The CDR3 runs 11 residues. The CDR3 coding sequence is TGTGCCAGTAGTATCGAGAGGGGCTACACCTTC. This gives the protein CASSIERGYTF.

This chain links TRBV5-1 with TRBJ2-7; D might be TRBD1 (6 bases). Per germline, CDR1 SGHRS and CDR2 YFSETQ. The V gene lost 4 bases and the J gene lost 3 bases, with 14 bases spanning the gap. There are 14 residues in the CDR3. The CDR3 sequence is CASSARGDNYEQYF. CDR3 DNA sequence: TGCGCCAGCAGCGCGAGAGGGGACAACTACGAGCAGTACTTC.

This clonotype was seen only a few times. V and J are TRBV11-2 and TRBJ1-2; D call uncertain. The CDR3 extends over 13 amino acids. Germline V gene data show CDR1 as SGHAT and CDR2 as FQNNGV. V lost 6 bases, J lost 2 bases, and 10 bases lay in between. The CDR3 protein is CASRLDGNYGYTF. In DNA form, the CDR3 reads TGTGCCAGCAGGTTGGACGGGAACTATGGCTACACCTTC.

This rearrangement joins TRBV19 to TRBJ1-5; D might be TRBD1 (6 bases). The CDR3 loop spans 14 amino acids. Looked up from germline, CDR1 is LNHDA and CDR2 is SQIVND (reference sequence). V dropped 7 bases and J dropped 6 bases, with 16 bases sitting between them. DNA of the CDR3: TGTGCCAGTACCAGAGAGGGGGGCAGTCAGCCCCAGCATTTT. Residues: CASTREGGSQPQHF.

The V and J genes are TRBV7-2 and TRBJ2-3, with a possible D match to TRBD1 (5 bases). V was cut by 0 bases and J by 0 bases, with 13 bases left in between. Germline values: CDR1 SGHTA, CDR2 FQGNSA. The CDR3 runs 17 residues. The CDR3 coding sequence is TGTGCCAGCAGCTTAGCGGGATCGCCAGGGAGCACAGATACGCAGTATTTT. Protein: CASSLAGSPGSTDTQYF.

The chain has TRBV25-1 and TRBJ2-7, with D possibly being TRBD1 (6 bases). The CDR3 extends over 12 amino acids. Trimming cost V 6 bases and J 1 base, with 7 bases left between them. Germline CDR1 is MGHDK and CDR2 is SYGVNS. This chain's CDR3 is CASRQGSYEQYF. The CDR3 DNA follows: TGTGCCAGCAGACAGGGTTCCTACGAGCAGTACTTC.

This clonotype came up a few times. V and J are TRBV2 and TRBJ1-1, with 7 bases identical to TRBD1. The CDR3 covers 16 residues. V shed 4 bases, J shed 2 bases, and the junction held 10 bases outside the gene matches. Germline CDR1 reads SNHLY; CDR2 reads FYNNEI. CDR3 nucleotides: TGTGCCAGCAGTGTACAGGGGAGGGAGGGAAACACTGAAGCTTTCTTT. It yields the protein CASSVQGREGNTEAFF.

V and J are TRBV5-5 and TRBJ2-7; TRBD1 agrees at 8 bases. Looked up from germline, CDR1 is SGHKS and CDR2 is YYEKEE (reference sequence). CDR3 length: 13 residues. The trim removed 4 bases at V and 4 bases at J, leaving 4 bases unmatched. CDR3 in amino acids: CASSQGQAYEQYF. In DNA form, the CDR3 reads TGTGCCAGCAGCCAGGGACAGGCATACGAGCAGTACTTC.

This clonotype showed up just a few times. The rearrangement uses TRBV10-2 and TRBJ2-5, with D possibly TRBD1 on 6 matching bases. V dropped 6 bases and J dropped 5 bases, with 16 bases sitting between them. The germline gives CDR1 WSHSY, CDR2 SAAADI. CDR3 size: 14 residues. The CDR3 DNA follows: TGCGCCAGCAGACAGGGCCATCCTAGGGAGACCCAGTACTTC. The encoded protein is CASRQGHPRETQYF.